This T cell receptor beta chain was found in a study of T cell responses to AZD1222 COVID-19 vaccine. Losses at the gene ends were 4 bases for V and 8 bases for J; bases not matched to a gene: 3. The CDR3 length is 12 residues. Germline CDR1 SGHRS, CDR2 YFSETQ. Measured with immunoSEQ multiplex PCR; TCRdb has only the in-frame clones, and not every one. The repertoire consists of roughly 79,000 clones, with just over 90% occurring once and the leading ten covering about 7.1%. The sequence came from an adult in good health. This sequence joins TRBV5-1 and TRBJ2-1; 7 nucleotides align to TRBD1. Sequences were derived from peripheral blood, sampled on day 0 of MenACWY control vaccination. The CDR3: CASSTGQDEQFF. The CDR3 nucleotides are TGCGCCAGCAGCACCGGACAGGATGAGCAGTTCTTC.